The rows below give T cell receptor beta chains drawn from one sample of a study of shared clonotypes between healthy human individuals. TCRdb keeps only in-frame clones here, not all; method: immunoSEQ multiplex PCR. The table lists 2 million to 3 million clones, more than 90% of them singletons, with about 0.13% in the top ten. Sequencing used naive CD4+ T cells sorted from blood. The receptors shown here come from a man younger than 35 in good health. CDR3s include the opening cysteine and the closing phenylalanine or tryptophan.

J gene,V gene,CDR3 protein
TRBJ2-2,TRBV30,CAWSIGQSSGELFF
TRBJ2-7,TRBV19,CASSPPGGGPEQYF
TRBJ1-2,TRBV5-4,CASSFAKQGGFVYTF
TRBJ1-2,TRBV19,CASSTPGQGAVYGYTF
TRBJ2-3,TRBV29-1,CSVEVNGDTQYF
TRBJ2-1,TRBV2,CASSEAAAYNEQFF
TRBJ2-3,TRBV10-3,CAISAVDTQYF
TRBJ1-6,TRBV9,CASSPRDSFNSPLHF
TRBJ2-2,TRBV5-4,CASSFSVSATGELFF
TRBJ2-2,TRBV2,CASSERAGGVGELFF
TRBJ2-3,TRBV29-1,CSVDEPNKGGTQYF
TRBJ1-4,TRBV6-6,CASSYRGRVDEKLFF
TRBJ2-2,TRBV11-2,CASSRDPNTGELFF
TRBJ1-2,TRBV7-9,CASSQPPGPNYGYTF
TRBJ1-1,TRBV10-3,CAISSAGQTNTEAFF
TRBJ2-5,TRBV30,CAWSVSGGAQETQYF
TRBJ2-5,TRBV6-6,CASRIPSSGRARQYF
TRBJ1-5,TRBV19,CASSVAEGGIQPQHF
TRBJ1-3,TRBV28,CASSLPVSGNTIYF
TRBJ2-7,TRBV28,CASTSGPAGEQYF
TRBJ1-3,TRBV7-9,CASSFMDIGNTIYF
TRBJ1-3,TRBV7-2,CASSLPGDGNTIYF
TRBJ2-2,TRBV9,CASARGGGSGKAGELFF
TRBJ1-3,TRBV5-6,CASSLLAGNTIYF
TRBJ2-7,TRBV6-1,CASSLTGSPELEQYF
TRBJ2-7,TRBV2,CASSEAVIAVEQYF
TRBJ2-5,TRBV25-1,CASSELGLQQETQYF
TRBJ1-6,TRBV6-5,CASRFQGVNSPLHF
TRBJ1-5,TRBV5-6,CASSVTGEYSNQPQHF
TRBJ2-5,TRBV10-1,CASSASSGHQETQYF
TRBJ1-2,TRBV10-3,CAISESALTEGPDGYTF
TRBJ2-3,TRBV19,CATSQGANTDTQYF
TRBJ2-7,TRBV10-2,CASSEFSYEQYF
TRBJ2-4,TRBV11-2,CASSLGIIAKNIQYF
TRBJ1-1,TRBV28,CASSLGRPMNTEAFF
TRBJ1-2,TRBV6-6,CASSYSIEGNYGYTF
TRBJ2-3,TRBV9,CASSEGTTGLVEDTQYF